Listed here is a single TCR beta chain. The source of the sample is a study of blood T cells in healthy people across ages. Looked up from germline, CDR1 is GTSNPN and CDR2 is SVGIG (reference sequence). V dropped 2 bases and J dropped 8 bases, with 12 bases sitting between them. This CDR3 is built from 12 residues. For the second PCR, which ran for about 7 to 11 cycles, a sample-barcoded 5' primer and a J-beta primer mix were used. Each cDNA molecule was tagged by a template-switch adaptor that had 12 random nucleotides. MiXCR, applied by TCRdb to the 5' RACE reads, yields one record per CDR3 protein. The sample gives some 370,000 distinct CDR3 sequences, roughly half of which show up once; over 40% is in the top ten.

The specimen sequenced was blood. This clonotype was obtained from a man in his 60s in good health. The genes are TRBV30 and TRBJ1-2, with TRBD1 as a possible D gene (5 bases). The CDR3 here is CAWSRTGRGYTF. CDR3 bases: TGTGCCTGGAGTCGCACAGGTAGGGGCTACACCTTC.